This entry lists 6 T cell receptor beta chains sequenced from one sample in a study of OX40 agonist ivuxolimab in advanced cancers. Produced via immunoSEQ multiplex PCR; TCRdb's table is partial and in-frame only. The data contain tens of thousands of clones, around 84% of them seen just once; the ten biggest clones take up less than 2%. The sequencing used CD4+ or CD8+ T cells sorted from blood, collected in a trial of the OX40 agonist ivuxolimab. These receptors were collected from an adult with an advanced solid tumor such as melanoma, head and neck, liver or kidney cancer.

This chain uses TRBV10-3 with TRBJ2-4; D may be TRBD1 or TRBD2 (5 bases each). This CDR3 has 16 amino acids. CDR1 ENHRY and CDR2 SYGVKD come from the germline V gene. The V end was cut by 6 bases, the J end by 6 bases, with 21 bases between. CDR3 sequence (DNA): TGTGCCATCAGCGCCGGGACCACAGGCCGGGCAAACATTCAGTACTTC. This translates into CAISAGTTGRANIQYF.

V is TRBV6-1 and J is TRBJ2-7; the D call may be TRBD1 or TRBD2 (5 bases each). V lost 2 bases and J 3 bases, leaving 20 bases between the germline ends. The CDR3 contains 17 residues. The germline V gene has CDR1 MNHNS and CDR2 SASEGT. The CDR3 nucleotides read TGTGCCAGCAGTGAACTCCCAGAGGGTTGGGGGATCTACGAGCAGTACTTC. Its translation is CASSELPEGWGIYEQYF.

The J gene is TRBJ2-5, the V gene TRBV27; D may match TRBD1 or TRBD2 (6 bases each). The CDR3 has 14 amino acids. Deletions cut 4 bases from V and 5 bases from J, with 14 bases between. The germline gives CDR1 MNHEY, CDR2 SMNVEV (reference sequence). CDR3 sequence: CASSSGGWSETQYF. The CDR3 DNA sequence: TGTGCCAGCAGTTCCGGGGGCTGGAGCGAGACCCAGTACTTC.

The rearrangement joins TRBV10-3 to TRBJ1-4; D is unresolved. The CDR3 is made up of 14 amino acids. The germline gives CDR1 ENHRY, CDR2 SYGVKD. The V and J ends lost 11 bases and 4 bases respectively, with 17 bases between them. The CDR3 bases are TGTGCCTCCAGAATAGAGGGTGGTAATGAAAAACTGTTTTTT. Amino acids: CASRIEGGNEKLFF.

Details on this clone: Relative to the germline gene, one junction end is altered; a read error may explain this. Here the CDR3 reads CASSGHRGAFF. In DNA, the CDR3 is TGTGCTAGCAGCGGCCACAGGGGAGCTTTCTTT. V is TRBV7-7 and J is TRBJ1-1; 7 bases are a match to TRBD1. The CDR3 length is 11 residues. Germline V gene sequence: CDR1 SSHAT, CDR2 FNYEAQ (reference sequence). Drawing the rest from reference TRBV7-7 and TRBJ1-1, the complete variable domain is GAGVSQSPRYKVTKRGQDVTLRCDPISSHATLYWYQQALGQGPEFLTYFNYEAQPDKSGLPSDRFSAERPEGSISTLTIQRTEQRDSAMYRCASSGHRGAFFGQGTRLTVV.

The V and J genes are TRBV7-9 and TRBJ2-4; D unresolved. The CDR3 loop spans 16 amino acids. Trimming removed 0 bases at V and 0 bases at J, with 9 bases between. Germline V CDR1 and CDR2: SEHNR, FQNEAQ (reference sequence). CDR3 nucleotides: TGTGCCAGCAGCTTAGCAGGAGATCTAGCCAAAAACATTCAGTACTTC. Its protein is CASSLAGDLAKNIQYF.